A single sample is the source of the 27 T cell receptor beta chains below, sequenced in a study of T cell responses to AZD1222 COVID-19 vaccine. Assay: immunoSEQ multiplex PCR; the TCRdb copy retains only in-frame clones and omits some. The table records more than 150,000 clones, about 90% of them present only once. The specimen was peripheral blood, collected 28 days after the second AZD1222 dose. The receptor source for this set is an adult who received the AZD1222 COVID-19 vaccine.

The chain links TRBV14 to TRBJ1-1, with D hard to call. The CDR3 loop spans 13 amino acids. Trimming cost V 1 base and J 11 bases, with 14 bases left between them. CDR1 and CDR2 from the germline V gene are SGHDN and FVKESK. The CDR3 DNA follows: TGTGCCAGCAGCCAAGTAATAGGCGATCGGGCTTTCTTT. Its translation is CASSQVIGDRAFF. The full variable domain, rest sourced from reference TRBV14 and TRBJ1-1, is EAGVTQFPSHSVIEKGQTVTLRCDPISGHDNLYWYRRVMGKEIKFLLHFVKESKQDESGMPNNRFLAERTGGTYSTLKVQPAELEDSGVYFCASSQVIGDRAFFGQGTRLTVV.

This clone has a single count. This chain connects TRBV10-2 to TRBJ2-1; TRBD2 is a possible D gene (5 bases). V was trimmed by 6 bases and J by 7 bases, leaving 22 bases between them. The CDR3 length is 16 residues. Germline CDR1 WSHSY, CDR2 SAAADI. Here the CDR3 DNA reads TGCGCCAGCAGAGATTTTGGGAAGGACTGGTGGAATGAGCAGTTCTTC. Its translation: CASRDFGKDWWNEQFF.

V usage is TRBV29-1 and J usage is TRBJ1-2; D gene ambiguous. Germline lookup yields CDR1 SQVTM and CDR2 ANQGSEA. The CDR3 runs 14 residues. Trimming pared 3 bases from V and 4 bases from J, leaving 15 bases between. CDR3 in amino acids: CSVDISAVSYGYTF. In nucleotides, the CDR3 is TGCAGCGTTGACATTTCGGCAGTGAGCTATGGCTACACCTTC.

This clone came up a few times. V gene TRBV5-8 combines with J gene TRBJ2-5; 7 nucleotides match TRBD2. From germline, CDR1 is SGHTS and CDR2 YDEGEE. With 9 bases clipped from V and 9 bases from J, the junction kept 14 bases outside the gene matches. There are 13 residues in the CDR3. The CDR3 loop is CATRTSFFGSQYF. As DNA, the CDR3 is TGTGCCACACGGACTAGTTTCTTTGGTTCCCAGTACTTC.

The chain joins TRBV18 to TRBJ1-2; D is uncertain. Trimming removed 0 bases at V and 7 bases at J, with 6 bases between. CDR1 is KGHSH, CDR2 LQKENI, per germline. This CDR3 contains 12 residues. The CDR3 loop reads CASSPPTGGYTF. The CDR3 coding sequence is TGTGCCAGCTCACCACCTACGGGTGGCTACACCTTC.

This chain joins TRBV28 and TRBJ1-6, with a tentative D call TRBD1 (5 bases). With 10 bases removed from V and 0 bases from J, the gap between germline ends came to 16 bases. The CDR3 covers 16 residues. CDR1 MDHEN and CDR2 SYDVKM come from the germline V gene. The CDR3 here is CATTKTVSSYNSPLHF. The CDR3 DNA reads TGTGCCACGACAAAGACAGTAAGCTCCTATAATTCACCCCTCCACTTT.

The V and J genes are TRBV9 and TRBJ1-3, with D unclear. The germline gives CDR1 SGDLS, CDR2 YYNGEE. Trimming removed 3 bases at V and 5 bases at J, with 21 bases between. The CDR3 has 17 amino acids. The CDR3 DNA is TGTGCCAGCAGCGCGGGAGGCGGCGTCACATCTCGAAACACCATATATTTT. This encodes CASSAGGGVTSRNTIYF.

The V gene is TRBV2, the J gene TRBJ1-6, with D tentatively TRBD1 (6 bases). Germline-derived CDR1 and CDR2 are SNHLY and FYNNEI. CDR3 size: 14 residues. V lost 6 bases and J 7 bases, leaving 13 bases between the germline ends. CDR3 in amino acids: CASRGTRQNSPLHF. Written as DNA, the CDR3 is TGTGCCAGCAGGGGGACACGTCAGAATTCACCCCTCCACTTT.

The chain carries TRBV15 and TRBJ1-4; TRBD1 aligns across 9 bases. Germline CDR1 LNHNV, CDR2 YYDKDF (reference sequence). The CDR3 is made up of 15 amino acids. Trimming took 5 bases from V and 4 from J; bases not matched to a gene: 5. This chain's CDR3 is CATSGQGPGNEKLFF. The CDR3 DNA reads as TGTGCCACCAGCGGACAGGGGCCTGGTAATGAAAAACTGTTTTTT.

The chain employs TRBV6-2 or TRBV6-3 and TRBJ2-3; 10 bases fit TRBD1. Trimming took 5 bases from V and 7 from J; bases not matched to a gene: 12. The CDR3 covers 16 residues. Germline loops: CDR1 MNHEY, CDR2 SVGEGT. The CDR3 spells CASSNWDRGRYNTQYF. In DNA, the CDR3 is TGTGCCAGCAGTAATTGGGACAGGGGAAGGTACAATACGCAGTATTTT.

As for this clone: The sample contains more than one DNA sequence encoding this CDR3. This chain uses TRBV10-3 with TRBJ2-5; D is unclear. This CDR3 spans 11 amino acids. V lost 2 bases and J 4 bases, leaving 2 bases between the germline ends. Germline CDR1 is ENHRY and CDR2 is SYGVKD. CDR3 in DNA: TGTGCCATCAGTGAGGGAGAGACCCAGTACTTC. Amino acids: CAISEGETQYF.

The chain carries TRBV9 and TRBJ1-2; unclear D gene. The CDR3 is 13 amino acids. V was cut by 6 bases and J by 3 bases, with 12 bases left in between. Germline V lookup: CDR1 SGDLS, CDR2 YYNGEE. The CDR3 reads CASTTGRDYGYTF. CDR3 nucleotide sequence: TGTGCCAGCACCACCGGACGTGACTATGGCTACACCTTC.

This rearrangement joins TRBV28 to TRBJ1-2; no clear D. V was trimmed by 1 base and J by 5 bases, leaving 5 bases between them. Germline CDR1 MDHEN, CDR2 SYDVKM. This CDR3 contains 12 residues. The CDR3 nucleotides are TGTGCCAGCAGTTTATCCCAATATGGCTACACCTTC. It specifies CASSLSQYGYTF.

The chain is built from TRBV30 and TRBJ1-5; D might be TRBD1 (5 bases). The ends were cut back, 2 bases at V and 9 bases at J, with 14 bases in the middle. The germline V gene has CDR1 GTSNPN and CDR2 SVGIG (reference sequence). This CDR3 is built from 13 residues. The chain's CDR3 is CAWSRGSQGPQHF. The CDR3 nucleotides are TGTGCCTGGAGTCGAGGTTCGCAGGGGCCCCAGCATTTT.

V usage is TRBV14 and J usage is TRBJ2-1, with 9 bases matching TRBD2. J lost 7 bases, V lost 11 bases, and 9 bases had no gene match. This CDR3 has 13 amino acids. Germline CDR1 is SGHDN and CDR2 is FVKESK. The CDR3 DNA reads TGTGCCTCAAGGCGGGAGGGCGGAAATGAGCAGTTCTTC. Translated, it gives CASRREGGNEQFF.

The chain combines TRBV25-1 with TRBJ1-2; 7 nucleotides align to TRBD1. This CDR3 has 12 residues. V trimming: 5 bases; J trimming: 7 bases; junction bases outside the gene matches: 4. The germline V gene encodes CDR1 MGHDK and CDR2 SYGVNS. The CDR3 coding sequence is TGTGCCAGCAGTCGAGGGGGCGGTGGCTACACCTTC. It yields the protein CASSRGGGGYTF.

This chain joins TRBV6-1 and TRBJ1-2; no firm D call. Germline CDR1 MNHNS, CDR2 SASEGT. The CDR3 totals 13 residues. V shed 0 bases and J shed 8 bases, with 10 bases lying between them. The CDR3 DNA reads as TGTGCCAGCAGTGAAGCAAGACCGAGCGGCTACACCTTC. Its translation is CASSEARPSGYTF.

The chain is built from TRBV25-1 and TRBJ2-1; D is possibly TRBD2 (6 bases). Looked up from germline, CDR1 is MGHDK and CDR2 is SYGVNS. The CDR3 runs 15 residues. The V gene lost 4 bases and the J gene lost 5 bases, with 15 bases spanning the gap. CDR3 in amino acids: CASSGDSRKDNEQFF. In nucleotides, the CDR3 is TGTGCCAGCAGTGGGGACTCCAGGAAGGACAATGAGCAGTTCTTC. The complete variable domain, with remaining parts taken from reference TRBV25-1 and TRBJ2-1, reads EADIYQTPRYLVIGTGKKITLECSQTMGHDKMYWYQQDPGMELHLIHYSYGVNSTEKGDLSSESTVSRIRTEHFPLTLESARPSHTSQYLCASSGDSRKDNEQFFGPGTRLTVL.

V is TRBV14 and J is TRBJ2-1, with no clear D. The CDR3 is made up of 12 amino acids. Trimming stripped 5 bases from V and 8 bases from J, with 10 bases between. CDR1 and CDR2 (germline): SGHDN, FVKESK. The CDR3 loop is CASSGRSDEQFF. In DNA, the CDR3 is TGTGCCAGCAGCGGAAGGAGCGATGAGCAGTTCTTC.

The chain links TRBV11-2 to TRBJ2-7, with D maybe TRBD2 (6 bases). The CDR3 sequence is 14 residues long. Trimming left V 1 base short and J 3 bases short, with 10 bases between. CDR1 SGHAT and CDR2 FQNNGV come from the germline V gene. CDR3 sequence reads: CASSLVEGGYEQYF. In DNA form, the CDR3 reads TGTGCCAGCAGCTTAGTTGAGGGAGGCTACGAGCAGTACTTC.

The chain carries TRBV29-1 and TRBJ2-6, with D unresolved. The CDR3 consists of 13 residues. The germline CDR1 and CDR2 sequences are SQVTM and ANQGSEA. The V end was cut by 5 bases, the J end by 4 bases, with 9 bases between. The CDR3 here is CSVRNSGANVLTF. The DNA of the CDR3 is TGCAGCGTTCGCAATTCAGGGGCCAACGTCCTGACTTTC. The full variable domain, in which reference TRBV29-1 and TRBJ2-6 provide the parts outside the CDR3, is SAVISQKPSRDICQRGTSLTIQCQVDSQVTMMFWYRQQPGQSLTLIATANQGSEATYESGFVIDKFPISRPNLTFSTLTVSNMSPEDSSIYLCSVRNSGANVLTFGAGSRLTVL.

The V gene is TRBV28, the J gene TRBJ2-1; 11 bases line up with TRBD1. Germline V gene sequence: CDR1 MDHEN, CDR2 SYDVKM. This CDR3 contains 15 residues. Germline trimming cut 8 bases from V and 3 bases from J; bases unmatched to any gene: 6. The CDR3 sequence is CASASGTGGYNEQFF. In DNA form, the CDR3 reads TGTGCCAGCGCGTCCGGGACAGGGGGCTACAATGAGCAGTTCTTC.

The CDR3 here is CAWRFPGQGSPEAFF. In DNA, the CDR3 is TGTGCCTGGAGATTTCCGGGACAGGGGTCCCCTGAAGCTTTCTTT. V is TRBV30 and J is TRBJ1-1, with 10 bases aligning to TRBD1. The V gene's germline CDR1 is GTSNPN and CDR2 SVGIG (reference sequence). CDR3 length equals 15 residues. V was clipped by 3 bases and J by 6 bases; unmatched bases: 10.

The CDR3 coding sequence is TGTGCCACCAGTGATTTGGCACGGGAAGAGACCCAGTACTTC. It codes for CATSDLAREETQYF. This chain links TRBV24-1 with TRBJ2-5; no clear D gene. V was cut by 0 bases and J by 3 bases, with 7 bases left in between. CDR1 KGHDR and CDR2 SFDVKD come from the germline V gene. The CDR3 sequence is 14 residues long.

The chain is built from TRBV29-1 and TRBJ2-3, with 9 bases aligning to TRBD1. After removal of 4 bases from V and 5 bases from J, the junction contained 10 bases not matched to a gene. From germline, CDR1 is SQVTM and CDR2 ANQGSEA. The CDR3 covers 15 residues. The CDR3 DNA follows: TGCAGCGTTGGATTGACAGGGGGGCCAGGAGATACGCAGTATTTT. It codes for CSVGLTGGPGDTQYF.

The rearrangement links TRBV29-1 to TRBJ1-2, with 10 nucleotides matching TRBD1. This CDR3 is built from 15 residues. Trimming at V came to 5 bases and at J to 7 bases, leaving 13 bases not matched to a gene. Per germline, CDR1 SQVTM and CDR2 ANQGSEA. CDR3 sequence reads: CSVRGGTGESAGYTF. The CDR3, as DNA: TGCAGCGTTCGGGGAGGGACAGGGGAATCGGCTGGCTACACCTTC.

The J gene is TRBJ1-1, the V gene TRBV19; weak D call: TRBD1 (5 bases). The CDR3 has 13 amino acids. Germline CDR1 and CDR2: LNHDA and SQIVND (reference sequence). Trimming cost V 5 bases and J 6 bases, with 13 bases left between them. The CDR3 loop reads CASSRQGSAEAFF. For the CDR3, the DNA is TGTGCCAGTAGTCGCCAGGGAAGCGCTGAAGCTTTCTTT.